The source of this TCR beta chain is a study of blood T cell repertoires in COVID-19. The overall study: Acute and convalescent COVID-19 samples came from the United States, Italy and Spain.

Profiled with immunoSEQ multiplex PCR; TCRdb holds only in-frame clones, not every one. The profile covers roughly 220,000 clones, with 80% to 90% appearing a single time and 3% to 3.5% taken by the ten largest. Individuals aged roughly 18 to 95 years were recruited from about two dozen US areas. This clone was found once. The CDR3 runs 15 residues. Germline CDR1 MDHEN, CDR2 SYDVKM. Trimming pared 7 bases from V and 2 bases from J, leaving 15 bases between. Sequencing input: PBMCs or T cells enriched from blood (not recorded which). J is TRBJ2-1 and V is TRBV28; D gene uncertain. This receptor was obtained from a woman under 30 in a cohort exposed to, infected with or recovered from COVID-19 (not recorded which). DNA of the CDR3: TGTGCCAGCAATTTCCCCAGTTCCCCCTACAATGAGCAGTTCTTC. This encodes CASNFPSSPYNEQFF.